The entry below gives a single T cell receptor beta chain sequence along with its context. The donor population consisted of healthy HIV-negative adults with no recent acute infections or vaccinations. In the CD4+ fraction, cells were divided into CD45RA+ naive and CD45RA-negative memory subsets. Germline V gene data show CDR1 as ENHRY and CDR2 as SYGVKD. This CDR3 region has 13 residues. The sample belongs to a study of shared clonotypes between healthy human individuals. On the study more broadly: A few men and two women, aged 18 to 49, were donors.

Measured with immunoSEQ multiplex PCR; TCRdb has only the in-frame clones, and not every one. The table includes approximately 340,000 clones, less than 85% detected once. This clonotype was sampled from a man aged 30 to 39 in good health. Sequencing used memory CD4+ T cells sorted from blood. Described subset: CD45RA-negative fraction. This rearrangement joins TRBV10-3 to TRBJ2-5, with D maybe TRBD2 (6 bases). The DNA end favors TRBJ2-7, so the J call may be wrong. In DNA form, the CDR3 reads TGTGCCATCAGTGAACCGGGACTGTACGAGCAGTACTTC. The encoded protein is CAISEPGLYEQYF.